Detailed here is one T cell receptor (beta chain). This record comes from a study of blood T cell repertoires in COVID-19. Study-wide context: Spain, Italy and the United States supplied samples that represented acute and convalescent COVID-19. Nucleic acid was either cDNA or gDNA, and it came from T cells, B-cell-depleted T cells, or PBMCs.

In the original workflow: Counts of nucleated cells, estimated from reference gene primer amplification, were obtained. Clones were sequenced by immunoSEQ multiplex PCR, and TCRdb holds only the in-frame ones, with some missing. D and trimming were read from the DNA, whereas the V and J calls and clone size are those reported in that table. The sample includes more than 110,000 clones, roughly four fifths of them seen just once. The sequence derives from a woman between 50 and 59 years old with active or convalescent COVID-19. Sample: peripheral blood.

The CDR3 nucleotides are TGCGCCAGCAGCCAAGATGGGGGGAGCGGGGAAAAACTGTTTTTT. Residues: CASSQDGGSGEKLFF. This sequence joins TRBV4-3 and TRBJ1-4; D is perhaps TRBD1 (5 bases). The germline gives CDR1 LGHNA, CDR2 YSLEER. This CDR3 is built from 15 residues. V was shortened by 0 bases and J by 8 bases, with 13 bases between the two germline ends.